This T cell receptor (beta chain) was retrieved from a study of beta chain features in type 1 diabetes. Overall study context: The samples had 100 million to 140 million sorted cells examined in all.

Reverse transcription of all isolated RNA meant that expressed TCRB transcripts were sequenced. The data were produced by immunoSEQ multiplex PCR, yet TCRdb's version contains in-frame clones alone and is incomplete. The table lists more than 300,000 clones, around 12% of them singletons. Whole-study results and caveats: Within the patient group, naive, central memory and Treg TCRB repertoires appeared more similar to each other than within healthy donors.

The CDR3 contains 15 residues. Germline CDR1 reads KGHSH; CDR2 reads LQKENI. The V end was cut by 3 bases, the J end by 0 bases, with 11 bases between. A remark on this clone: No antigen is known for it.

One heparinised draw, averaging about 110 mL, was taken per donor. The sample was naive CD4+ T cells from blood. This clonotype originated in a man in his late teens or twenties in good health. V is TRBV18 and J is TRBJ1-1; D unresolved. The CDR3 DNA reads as TGTGCCAGCTCACCCCTTACAGAGATGAACACTGAAGCTTTCTTT. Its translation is CASSPLTEMNTEAFF.